This entry concerns a single T cell receptor (beta chain). CDR1 is MNHEY, CDR2 SMNVEV, per germline (reference sequence). The CDR3 runs 14 residues. Trimming took 5 bases from V and 7 from J, leaving 15 bases between them. This entry comes from a study of T cell changes during pregnancy in multiple sclerosis. The method was immunoSEQ multiplex PCR; TCRdb's version includes in-frame clones alone and lacks a portion of them. The sample has 85,000 to 100,000 clones; 85% to 95% are singletons. The chain links TRBV27 to TRBJ1-5; D possibly corresponds to TRBD1 (6 bases). The specimen comprised peripheral blood, sampled in the first trimester of pregnancy. This clonotype was obtained from a female donor with multiple sclerosis, enrolled in a pregnancy study. CDR3 DNA: TGTGCCAGCAGTCTACAGGGATCAAAACAGCCCCAGCATTTT. Its protein product is CASSLQGSKQPQHF.